This T cell receptor beta chain stems from a study of blood T cell repertoires in COVID-19. Study as a whole: The origin of the acute and convalescent COVID-19 samples was the United States, Italy and Spain. From T cells, B-cell-depleted T cells, or PBMCs came the material, which was cDNA or gDNA.

Per the study methods: The assay estimated nucleated cells by amplifying reference gene primers. The protocol was immunoSEQ multiplex PCR, while the TCRdb copy is restricted to in-frame clones and leaves out a portion. For V, J and clone size, that table is used; D and trimming come from the DNA. The sample lists over 90,000 clones, roughly 86% occurring once. The TCR sequence derives from a human donor in a cohort sampled during active COVID-19. The sequenced sample was peripheral blood.

The DNA for the CDR3 is TGCAGTGCCCCGCAGGGAGATACGCAGTATTTT. It is translated as CSAPQGDTQYF. The chain employs TRBV20-1 and TRBJ2-3, with a possible D match to TRBD1 (5 bases). The ends were cut back, 6 bases at V and 5 bases at J, with 9 bases in the middle. Germline CDR1 reads DFQATT; CDR2 reads SNEGSKA (reference sequence). The CDR3 extends over 11 amino acids.